Reported below is one TCR beta chain. One entry per CDR3 protein results from TCRdb running MiXCR on the RT-PCR reads. This sample has some 880,000 distinct CDR3 sequences, with more than 15% found just once. This sample is part of a study of patients and donors after allogeneic stem cell transplantation. Germline assignment: CDR1 DFQATT and CDR2 SNEGSKA (reference sequence). V gave up 0 bases and J gave up 6 bases, with 17 bases separating them. The CDR3 extends over 15 amino acids. The clonotype originates from a human donor who was either an allogeneic HSCT recipient or a stem cell or donor lymphocyte infusion donor (not recorded which). It is not recorded whose cells these are; they may come from a transplant donor. The sequenced sample consisted of blood, either unsorted or a sorted T cell fraction (not recorded which). The chain uses TRBV20-1 and TRBJ1-1; D is ambiguous. This CDR3 reads CSARDLGGPDPEAFF. In nucleotides, the CDR3 is TGCAGTGCTAGAGATCTTGGAGGGCCAGACCCTGAAGCTTTCTTT.